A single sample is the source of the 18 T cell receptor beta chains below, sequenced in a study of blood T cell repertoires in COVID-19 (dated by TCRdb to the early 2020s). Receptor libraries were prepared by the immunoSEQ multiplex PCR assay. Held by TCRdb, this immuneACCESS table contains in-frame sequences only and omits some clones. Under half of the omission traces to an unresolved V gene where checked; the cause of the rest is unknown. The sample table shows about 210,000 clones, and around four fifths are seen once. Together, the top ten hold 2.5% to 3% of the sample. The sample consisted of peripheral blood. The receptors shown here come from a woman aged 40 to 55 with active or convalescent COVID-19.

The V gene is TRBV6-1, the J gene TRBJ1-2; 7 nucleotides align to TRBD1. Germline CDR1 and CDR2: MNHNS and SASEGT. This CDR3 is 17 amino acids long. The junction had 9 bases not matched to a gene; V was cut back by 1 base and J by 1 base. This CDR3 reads CASSEDSRDSRNYGYTF. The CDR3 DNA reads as TGTGCCAGCAGTGAAGACTCTCGGGACAGTCGTAACTATGGCTACACCTTC.

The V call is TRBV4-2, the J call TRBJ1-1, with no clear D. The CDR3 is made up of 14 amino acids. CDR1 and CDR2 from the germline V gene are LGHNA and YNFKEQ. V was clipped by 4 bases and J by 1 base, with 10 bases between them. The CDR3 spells CASSPIERNTEAFF. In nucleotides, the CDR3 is TGTGCCAGCAGCCCAATAGAGAGGAACACTGAAGCTTTCTTT.

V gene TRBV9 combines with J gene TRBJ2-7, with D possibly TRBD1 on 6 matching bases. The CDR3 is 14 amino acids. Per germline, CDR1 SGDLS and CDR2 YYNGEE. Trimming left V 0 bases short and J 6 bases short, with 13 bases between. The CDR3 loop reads CASSVVGGGSEQYF. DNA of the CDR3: TGTGCCAGCAGCGTAGTAGGGGGTGGGAGCGAGCAGTACTTC.

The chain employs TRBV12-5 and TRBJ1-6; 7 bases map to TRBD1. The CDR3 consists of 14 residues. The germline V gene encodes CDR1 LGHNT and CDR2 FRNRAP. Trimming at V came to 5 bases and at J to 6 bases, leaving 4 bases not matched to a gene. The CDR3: CASGITGANSPLHF. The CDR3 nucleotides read TGTGCTAGTGGTATCACAGGGGCTAATTCACCCCTCCACTTT.

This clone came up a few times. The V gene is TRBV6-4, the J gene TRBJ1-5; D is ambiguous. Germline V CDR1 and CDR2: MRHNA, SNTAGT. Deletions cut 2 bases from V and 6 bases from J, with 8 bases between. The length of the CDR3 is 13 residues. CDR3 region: CASSDAHGQPQHF. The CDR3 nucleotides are TGTGCCAGCAGTGACGCGCATGGTCAGCCCCAGCATTTT.

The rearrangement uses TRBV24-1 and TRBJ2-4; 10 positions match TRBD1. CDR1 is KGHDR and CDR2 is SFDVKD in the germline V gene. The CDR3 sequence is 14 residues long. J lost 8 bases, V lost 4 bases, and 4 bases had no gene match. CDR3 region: CATSEGQGEDIQYF. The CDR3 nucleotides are TGTGCCACCAGTGAAGGACAGGGGGAGGACATTCAGTACTTC.

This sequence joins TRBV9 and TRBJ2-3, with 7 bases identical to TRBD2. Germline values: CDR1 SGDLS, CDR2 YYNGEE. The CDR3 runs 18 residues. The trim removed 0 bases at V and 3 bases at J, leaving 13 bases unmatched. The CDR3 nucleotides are TGTGCCAGCAGCGTAGCCCTAGGACTAGTTTCCGGGACAGATACGCAGTATTTT. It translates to CASSVALGLVSGTDTQYF.

The CDR3 region has the DNA TGTGCCATCAGTGGGGCCCAACAGGAGACCCAGTACTTC. Translated, it gives CAISGAQQETQYF. The rearrangement links TRBV10-3 to TRBJ2-5, with D uncertain. V lost 4 bases and J lost 5, with 11 bases in between. The CDR3 loop spans 13 amino acids. Germline CDR1 is ENHRY and CDR2 is SYGVKD.

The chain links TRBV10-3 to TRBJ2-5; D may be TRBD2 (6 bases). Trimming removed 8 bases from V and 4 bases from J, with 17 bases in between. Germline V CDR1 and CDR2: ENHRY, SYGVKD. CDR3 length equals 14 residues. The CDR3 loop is CAIGATGETETQYF. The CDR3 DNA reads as TGTGCCATCGGAGCTACGGGAGAAACAGAGACCCAGTACTTC.

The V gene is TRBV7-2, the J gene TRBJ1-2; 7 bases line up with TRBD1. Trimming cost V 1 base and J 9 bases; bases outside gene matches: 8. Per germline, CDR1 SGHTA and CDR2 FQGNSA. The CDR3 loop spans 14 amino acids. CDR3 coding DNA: TGTGCCAGCAGCTTAGGGGACAGCTATTATCGCTACACCTTC. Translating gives CASSLGDSYYRYTF.

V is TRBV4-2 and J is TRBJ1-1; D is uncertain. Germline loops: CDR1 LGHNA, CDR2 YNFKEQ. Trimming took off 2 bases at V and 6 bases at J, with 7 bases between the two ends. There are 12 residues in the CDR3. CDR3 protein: CASSQSAAEAFF. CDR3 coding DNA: TGTGCCAGCAGCCAAAGCGCGGCTGAAGCTTTCTTT.

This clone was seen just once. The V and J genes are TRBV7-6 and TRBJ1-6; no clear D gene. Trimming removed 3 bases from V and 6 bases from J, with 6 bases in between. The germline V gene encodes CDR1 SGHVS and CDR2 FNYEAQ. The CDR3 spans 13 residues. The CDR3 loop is CASSFGPNSPLHF. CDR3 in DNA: TGTGCCAGCAGCTTCGGTCCTAATTCACCCCTCCACTTT. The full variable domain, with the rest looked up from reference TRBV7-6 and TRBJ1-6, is GAGVSQSPRYKVTKRGQDVALRCDPISGHVSLYWYRQALGQGPEFLTYFNYEAQQDKSGLPNDRFSAERPEGSISTLTIQRTEQRDSAMYRCASSFGPNSPLHFGNGTRLTVT.

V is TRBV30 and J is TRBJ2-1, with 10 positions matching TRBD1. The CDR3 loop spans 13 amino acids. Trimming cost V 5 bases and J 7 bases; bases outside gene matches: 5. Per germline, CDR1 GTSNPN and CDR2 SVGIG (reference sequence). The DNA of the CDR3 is TGTGCCTGGGCGACAGGGGGCAAAAATGAGCAGTTCTTC. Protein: CAWATGGKNEQFF.

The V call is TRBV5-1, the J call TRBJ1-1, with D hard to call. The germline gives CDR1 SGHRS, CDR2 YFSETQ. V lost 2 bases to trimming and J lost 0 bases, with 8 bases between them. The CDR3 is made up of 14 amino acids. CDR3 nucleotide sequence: TGCGCCAGCAGCTTAAACTCCATGAACACTGAAGCTTTCTTT. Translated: CASSLNSMNTEAFF.

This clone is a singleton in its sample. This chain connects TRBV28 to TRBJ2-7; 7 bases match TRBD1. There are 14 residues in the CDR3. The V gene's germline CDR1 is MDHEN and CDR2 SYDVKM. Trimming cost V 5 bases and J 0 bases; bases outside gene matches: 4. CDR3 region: CASSRQGNSYEQYF. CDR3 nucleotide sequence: TGTGCCAGCAGTCGACAGGGCAACTCCTACGAGCAGTACTTC.

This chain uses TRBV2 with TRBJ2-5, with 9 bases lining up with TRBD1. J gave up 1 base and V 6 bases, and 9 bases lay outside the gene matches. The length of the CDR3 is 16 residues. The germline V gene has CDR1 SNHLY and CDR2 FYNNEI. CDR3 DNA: TGTGCCAGCAGCGGGGGTAGGGACAGGGTCCAAGAGACCCAGTACTTC. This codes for CASSGGRDRVQETQYF.

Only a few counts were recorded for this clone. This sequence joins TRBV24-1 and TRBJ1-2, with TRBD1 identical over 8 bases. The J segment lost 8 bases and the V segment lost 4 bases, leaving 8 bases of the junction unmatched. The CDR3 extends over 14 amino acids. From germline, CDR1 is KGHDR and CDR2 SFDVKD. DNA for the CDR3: TGTGCCACCAGTGACCTAGGGACAGGCGGAGGCTACACCTTC. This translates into CATSDLGTGGGYTF.

DNA for the CDR3: TGTGCCAGCAGTGAAGCTAGCGGGGAGGCCAATGAGCAGTTCTTC. Amino acids: CASSEASGEANEQFF. The V and J genes are TRBV2 and TRBJ2-1, with TRBD2 matching 8 bases. Trimming cost V 0 bases and J 6 bases; bases outside gene matches: 4. This CDR3 contains 15 residues. Per the germline V gene, CDR1 is SNHLY and CDR2 is FYNNEI.